These 19 T cell receptor beta chains originate from one sample sequenced in a study of regulatory T cells in long-lasting Graves disease. Time point defined: newly diagnosed GD, antithyroid drugs for less than 3 months. The authors made the TCR library using RNA they extracted from PBMCs. Combining iRepertoire HTBI primers with Arm-PCR of CDR3 regions, the authors built TCR beta libraries. TCRdb redid the calling of the multiplex PCR reads with MiXCR, one entry per CDR3 protein. The repertoire has 400,000 to 500,000 distinct CDR3 sequences, around 15% of them found once; the top ten carry about 15%. This sample was also put to use in a study of T cells in Graves' hyperthyroidism and ophthalmopathy.

Specimen: peripheral blood mononuclear cells (PBMCs), collected at new diagnosis, from a patient treated with antithyroid drugs. The receptors shown here come from a woman aged 45-65 years with Graves disease.

This clonotype was found many times. V is TRBV10-2 and J is TRBJ1-5; no definite D call. This CDR3 region has 13 residues. CDR1 is WSHSY, CDR2 SAAADI, per germline. Trimming pared 0 bases from V and 11 bases from J, leaving 11 bases between. CDR3 amino acids: CASSESGSWSQHF. The CDR3 coding sequence is TGCGCCAGCAGTGAGTCAGGATCTTGGTCCCAGCATTTT.

A remark on this clonotype: Just one base apart from a much larger clone, this may be a read error. This rearrangement joins TRBV6-2 or TRBV6-3 to TRBJ1-1, with 7 bases that match TRBD1. CDR1 MNHEY and CDR2 SVGEGT come from the germline V gene. The CDR3 sequence is 15 residues long. CDR3 in DNA: TGTGCCAGCAGTTACTCGACAGGGAGGAACACTGAAGCTCTCTTT. Amino acids: CASSYSTGRNTEALF.

This clonotype was found many times. The chain joins TRBV5-1 to TRBJ2-5, with D tentatively TRBD1 (6 bases). The CDR3 is made up of 15 amino acids. The germline CDR1 and CDR2 sequences are SGHRS and YFSETQ. Trimming stripped 2 bases from V and 3 bases from J, with 14 bases between. In DNA form, the CDR3 reads TGCGCCAGCAGCTTCTGGGGGCGCAGGGAAGAGACCCAGTACTTC. It encodes CASSFWGRREETQYF. Together with reference TRBV5-1 and TRBJ2-5, the CDR3 gives the full variable domain: KAGVTQTPRYLIKTRGQQVTLSCSPISGHRSVSWYQQTPGQGLQFLFEYFSETQRNKGNFPGRFSGRQFSNSRSEMNVSTLELGDSALYLCASSFWGRREETQYFGPGTRLLVL.

The table lists this clonotype with many counts. The chain joins TRBV7-3 to TRBJ1-1, with a weak D call TRBD1 (6 bases). V was pared by 5 bases and J by 3 bases, with 19 bases between. This CDR3 spans 16 amino acids. The germline gives CDR1 SGHTA, CDR2 FQGTGA. CDR3 nucleotides: TGTGCCAGCAGCCGAACAGGGTTGGTAGAATACACTGAAGCTTTCTTT. The encoded protein is CASSRTGLVEYTEAFF.

This clonotype showed up many times. The chain has TRBV28 and TRBJ2-2; 7 nucleotides line up with TRBD1. The CDR3 consists of 15 residues. Germline V lookup: CDR1 MDHEN, CDR2 SYDVKM. V lost 5 bases, J lost 3 bases, and 6 bases stayed unmatched. The CDR3 region is CASSLLTGDTGELFF. The CDR3 coding sequence is TGTGCCAGCAGTCTGCTCACAGGGGACACCGGGGAGCTGTTTTTT.

The sample holds many counts of this clonotype. The genes are TRBV28 and TRBJ2-1, with 15 bases identical to TRBD2. The CDR3 is 18 amino acids. Trimming at V came to 4 bases and at J to 7 bases, leaving 11 bases not matched to a gene. The germline V gene encodes CDR1 MDHEN and CDR2 SYDVKM. Here the CDR3 reads CASSSPPGTSGRLNEQFF. The DNA of the CDR3 is TGTGCCAGCAGTTCCCCCCCCGGGACTAGCGGGAGGTTGAATGAGCAGTTCTTC.

This clonotype was seen repeatedly, ten times or more. The chain has TRBV28 and TRBJ1-2; D uncertain. The CDR3 spans 14 residues. The V and J ends lost 6 bases and 2 bases respectively, with 13 bases between them. CDR1 is MDHEN, CDR2 SYDVKM, per germline. CDR3 amino acids: CASRIPEHNYGYTF. CDR3 bases: TGTGCCAGCAGGATTCCAGAACACAACTATGGCTACACCTTC.

Only a few counts were recorded for this clonotype. CDR3 loop: CASSLPPGGVTQYF. The CDR3 DNA follows: TGTGCCAGCAGTTTGCCCCCGGGAGGAGTGACCCAGTACTTC. V and J are TRBV28 and TRBJ2-5; the match to TRBD2 covers 7 bases. CDR1 and CDR2 (germline): MDHEN, SYDVKM. J was trimmed by 7 bases and V by 3 bases; bases with no gene match: 8. The CDR3 has 14 amino acids.

In regard to this clonotype: Given a much more abundant clone one base away, this may be a read error. The chain couples TRBV18 to TRBJ1-1; D is possibly TRBD1 (5 bases). Per the germline V gene, CDR1 is KGHSH and CDR2 is LQKENI. The CDR3 is 15 residues long. The CDR3 DNA follows: TGTGCCAGCTCACTAAGGAATGGGTTGGACACTGAAACTTTCTTT. Translating it yields CASSLRNGLDTETFF.

This clonotype was counted a few times. V usage is TRBV9 and J usage is TRBJ2-3, with D tentatively TRBD1 or TRBD2 (6 bases each). This CDR3 comprises 18 residues. V lost 5 bases, J lost 0 bases, and 22 bases lay in between. Germline CDR1 and CDR2: SGDLS and YYNGEE. CDR3 sequence reads: CASSPGASATLSTDTQYF. The CDR3 DNA sequence: TGTGCCAGCAGTCCGGGGGCTAGCGCTACCCTGAGCACAGATACGCAGTATTTT.

This clonotype was found many times. The V call is TRBV28, the J call TRBJ1-5, with TRBD1 matching 9 bases. CDR1 and CDR2 from the germline V gene are MDHEN and SYDVKM. The CDR3 is 18 amino acids. With 4 bases clipped from V and 0 bases from J, the junction kept 10 bases outside the gene matches. The CDR3 sequence: CASSSQGAGSNSNQPQHF. The CDR3 DNA reads as TGTGCCAGCAGTTCACAGGGGGCTGGATCCAATAGCAATCAGCCCCAGCATTTT.

The chain links TRBV19 to TRBJ2-1, with D unresolved. Germline CDR1 LNHDA, CDR2 SQIVND (reference sequence). Trimming removed 3 bases from V and 4 bases from J, with 10 bases in between. The CDR3 is 14 residues long. As DNA, the CDR3 is TGTGCCAGTAGTATCCCCGAGCCTTACAATGAGCAGTTCTTC. Translation gives CASSIPEPYNEQFF.

V usage is TRBV5-1 and J usage is TRBJ1-2; a weak D match, TRBD1 (5 bases). The CDR3 totals 15 residues. Trimming left V 3 bases short and J 0 bases short, with 12 bases between. CDR1 is SGHRS and CDR2 is YFSETQ in the germline V gene. The CDR3 protein is CASSSGDVSNYGYTF. The CDR3 DNA reads TGCGCCAGCAGCTCCGGGGACGTTTCTAACTATGGCTACACCTTC.

This clonotype was picked up a small number of times. The chain joins TRBV4-1 to TRBJ1-6, with TRBD1 as a possible D gene (5 bases). This CDR3 spans 15 amino acids. Germline values: CDR1 MGHRA, CDR2 YSYEKL. V was clipped by 1 base and J by 10 bases, with 14 bases between them. The CDR3 loop is CASSQGGTLYSPLHF. CDR3 coding DNA: TGCGCCAGCAGCCAAGGAGGGACGTTGTACTCACCCCTCCACTTT.

This clonotype appeared a few times. The rearrangement joins TRBV7-6 to TRBJ2-6, with D uncertain. Germline V lookup: CDR1 SGHVS, CDR2 FNYEAQ. This CDR3 is 15 amino acids long. Between the trimmed V and J ends, which lost 5 bases and 2 bases, there was a span of 10 bases. Here the CDR3 reads CASSQLEPGANVLTF. As DNA, the CDR3 is TGTGCCAGCAGCCAGTTAGAGCCTGGGGCCAACGTCCTGACTTTC.

This clonotype has a count of ten or more. The rearrangement joins TRBV30 to TRBJ2-1, with a tentative D call TRBD2 (5 bases). V was trimmed by 2 bases and J by 4 bases, leaving 12 bases between them. The CDR3 runs to 14 residues. Germline CDR1 GTSNPN, CDR2 SVGIG (reference sequence). CDR3 DNA sequence: TGTGCCTGGAGTAGGGAAGCGGCTTACAATGAGCAGTTCTTC. As protein: CAWSREAAYNEQFF.

The chain links TRBV9 to TRBJ2-7; weak D call: TRBD1 (5 bases). Trimming pared 0 bases from V and 3 bases from J, leaving 10 bases between. CDR1 SGDLS and CDR2 YYNGEE come from the germline V gene. The CDR3 loop spans 14 amino acids. CDR3 sequence reads: CASSVGGHGYEQYF. The DNA of the CDR3 is TGTGCCAGCAGCGTAGGTGGACACGGCTACGAGCAGTACTTC.

The CDR3 DNA reads TGCGCCAGCAGATCAGCCGCGACTAGCGGCACAGATACGCAGTATTTT. Protein product: CASRSAATSGTDTQYF. V is TRBV5-1 and J is TRBJ2-3; 8 bases line up with TRBD2. In germline, CDR1 is SGHRS, CDR2 YFSETQ. Trimming took 5 bases from V and 1 from J; bases not matched to a gene: 9. CDR3 length: 16 residues. Full variable domain (missing parts from reference TRBV5-1 and TRBJ2-3): KAGVTQTPRYLIKTRGQQVTLSCSPISGHRSVSWYQQTPGQGLQFLFEYFSETQRNKGNFPGRFSGRQFSNSRSEMNVSTLELGDSALYLCASRSAATSGTDTQYFGPGTRLTVL.

J is TRBJ1-2 and V is TRBV6-2 or TRBV6-3; D is perhaps TRBD1 (6 bases). Between the trimmed V and J ends, which lost 6 bases and 8 bases, there was a span of 19 bases. The germline V gene has CDR1 MNHEY and CDR2 SVGEGT. There are 14 residues in the CDR3. The CDR3: CASSLGGPERGYTF. In DNA form, the CDR3 reads TGTGCCAGCAGCCTAGGGGGTCCTGAACGGGGCTACACCTTC.